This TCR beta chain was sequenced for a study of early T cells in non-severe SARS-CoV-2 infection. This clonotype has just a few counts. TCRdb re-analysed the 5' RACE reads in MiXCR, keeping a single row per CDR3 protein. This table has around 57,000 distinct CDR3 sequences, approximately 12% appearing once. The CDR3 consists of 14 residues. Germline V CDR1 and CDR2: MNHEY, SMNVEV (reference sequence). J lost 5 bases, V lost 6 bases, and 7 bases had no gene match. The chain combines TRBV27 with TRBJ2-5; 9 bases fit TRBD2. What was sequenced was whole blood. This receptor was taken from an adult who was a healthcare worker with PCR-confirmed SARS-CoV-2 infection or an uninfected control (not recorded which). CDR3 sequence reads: CASSSGLALETQYF. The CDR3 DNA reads TGTGCCAGCAGCTCGGGACTAGCATTGGAGACCCAGTACTTC.